A single sample gave rise to the 10 T cell receptor beta chains below, sequenced in a study of T cells in Graves' hyperthyroidism and ophthalmopathy. TCR beta CDR3 sequences were amplified from RNA transcripts. Carried out on the TCR CDR3, a first-round RT-PCR used the HTBI primer set. TCRdb reprocessed the multiplex PCR reads via MiXCR and lists one record per CDR3 protein. The data hold tens of thousands of distinct CDR3 sequences, with just under 50% observed a single time. The sequenced sample was blood. The receptor set was obtained from a woman aged 45-65 years with Graves' hyperthyroidism that later progressed to Graves' ophthalmopathy.

By proportion, this clonotype is medium-sized. This rearrangement joins TRBV2 to TRBJ2-7; 7 bases map to TRBD1. Trimming cost V 6 bases and J 5 bases; bases outside gene matches: 10. The CDR3 extends over 14 amino acids. CDR1 and CDR2 from the germline V gene are SNHLY and FYNNEI. CDR3: CASRVTGSVHEQYF. The CDR3 DNA is TGTGCCAGCAGGGTGACAGGGTCGGTGCACGAGCAGTACTTC.

This clonotype was counted ten times or more. This chain links TRBV19 with TRBJ1-1; D is ambiguous. CDR3 length equals 13 residues. Germline values: CDR1 LNHDA, CDR2 SQIVND (reference sequence). V lost 3 bases to trimming and J lost 4 bases, with 9 bases between them. The CDR3 DNA reads as TGTGCCAGTAGTATTTATGGCGTCACTGAAGCTTTCTTT. This gives the protein CASSIYGVTEAFF.

This clonotype was found many times. The chain links TRBV11-3 to TRBJ1-6; D ambiguous. Trimming removed 4 bases from V and 7 bases from J, with 8 bases in between. Germline V CDR1 and CDR2: SGHNT, YENEEA. This CDR3 is 13 amino acids long. The CDR3 here is CASSSLLNSPLHF. Here the CDR3 DNA reads TGTGCCAGCAGCTCCCTCTTAAATTCACCCCTCCACTTT.

This clonotype was detected only a few times. The chain recombines TRBV12-3 or TRBV12-4 with TRBJ1-2; perhaps TRBD1 as D (5 bases). V was shortened by 3 bases and J by 12 bases, with 14 bases between the two germline ends. The CDR3 contains 12 residues. The CDR3 sequence is CASSFSGTGNTF. The CDR3 bases are TGTGCCAGCAGTTTCTCAGGGACTGGAAACACCTTC.

This clonotype came up many times. This chain uses TRBV9 with TRBJ1-1, with 9 bases matching TRBD1. Germline V lookup: CDR1 SGDLS, CDR2 YYNGEE. With 4 bases clipped from V and 11 bases from J, the junction kept 6 bases outside the gene matches. The CDR3 consists of 12 residues. The CDR3, as DNA: TGTGCCAGCAGCACGACAGGGGGGGACGCTTTCTTT. Its translation: CASSTTGGDAFF.

The chain links TRBV2 to TRBJ2-7; tentative D call: TRBD2 (6 bases). This CDR3 has 11 amino acids. Looked up from germline, CDR1 is SNHLY and CDR2 is FYNNEI. As DNA, the CDR3 is TGTGCACTAGCTGAGGGTTACGAGCAGTACTTC. It yields the protein CALAEGYEQYF.

For the CDR3, the DNA is TGTGCCACCACCGAACGGGGGGCTCATGGCTACACCTTC. Its protein is CATTERGAHGYTF. The chain has TRBV24-1 and TRBJ1-2; D possibly corresponds to TRBD1 (6 bases). Germline CDR1 and CDR2: KGHDR and SFDVKD. The CDR3 is made up of 13 amino acids. The ends were cut back, 8 bases at V and 6 bases at J, with 15 bases in the middle.

The chain joins TRBV19 to TRBJ1-6; 7 bases are shared with TRBD1. Germline CDR1 and CDR2: LNHDA and SQIVND (reference sequence). V shed 8 bases and J 7 bases; nucleotides not matched to a gene: 8. CDR3 length: 14 amino acids. CDR3 bases: TGTGCCAGTGGGGGACAGCAGACCAATTCACCCCTCCACTTT. The encoded protein is CASGGQQTNSPLHF.

The J gene is TRBJ1-2, the V gene TRBV9; D is uncertain. The CDR3 is 14 residues long. Trimming removed 4 bases at V and 3 bases at J, with 13 bases between. The germline gives CDR1 SGDLS, CDR2 YYNGEE. CDR3 protein: CASSLATADYGYTF. The CDR3 nucleotides are TGTGCCAGCAGCTTGGCAACGGCAGACTATGGCTACACCTTC.

The chain joins TRBV19 to TRBJ1-1; D remains unclear. CDR1 is LNHDA and CDR2 is SQIVND in the germline V gene (reference sequence). V was clipped by 5 bases and J by 0 bases, with 13 bases between them. This CDR3 is 15 amino acids long. The CDR3 DNA is TGTGCCAGTAGTGGTAAGAGGAACCTGAACACTGAAGCTTTCTTT. Protein sequence: CASSGKRNLNTEAFF. Filled out from reference TRBV19 and TRBJ1-1, the complete variable domain reads DGGITQSPKYLFRKEGQNVTLSCEQNLNHDAMYWYRQDPGQGLRLIYYSQIVNDFQKGDIAEGYSVSREKKESFPLTVTSAQKNPTAFYLCASSGKRNLNTEAFFGQGTRLTVV.